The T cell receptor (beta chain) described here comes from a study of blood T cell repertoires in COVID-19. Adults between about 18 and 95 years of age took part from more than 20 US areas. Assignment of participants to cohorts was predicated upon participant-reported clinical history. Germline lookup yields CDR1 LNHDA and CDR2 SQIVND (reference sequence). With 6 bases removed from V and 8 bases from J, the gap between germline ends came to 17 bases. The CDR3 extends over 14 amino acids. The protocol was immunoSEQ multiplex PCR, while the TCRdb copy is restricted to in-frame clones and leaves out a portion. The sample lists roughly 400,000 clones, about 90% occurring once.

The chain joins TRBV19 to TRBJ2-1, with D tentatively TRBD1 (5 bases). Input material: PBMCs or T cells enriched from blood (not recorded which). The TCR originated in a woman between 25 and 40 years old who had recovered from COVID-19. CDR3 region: CASRGERERDEQFF. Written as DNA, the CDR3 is TGTGCCAGTAGAGGGGAAAGAGAAAGGGATGAGCAGTTCTTC.